A selection of T cell receptor beta chains follows, all from one sample in a study of T cell responses to AZD1222 COVID-19 vaccine. The method was immunoSEQ multiplex PCR; TCRdb's version includes in-frame clones alone and lacks a portion of them. The sample contains under 75,000 clones, more than 75% of which appear only once. The specimen comprised peripheral blood, sampled on day 0 of AZD1222 vaccination. The receptors stem from an adult in good health. CDR3s include the opening cysteine and the closing phenylalanine or tryptophan. Fields, in order: clone size, D gene, V gene, J gene, CDR3 protein, CDR3 DNA. The D gene is left open where the match is weak. Clone size is given for some rows only: seen once, a few or many times, or a class if the clone is expanded.

>.|.|TRBV24-1|TRBJ1-2
CATSDSGYGYTF
TGTGCCACCAGTGATTCAGGGTATGGCTACACCTTC
>.|.|TRBV6-2/TRBV6-3|TRBJ1-1
CASSYREGAMNTEAFF
TGTGCCAGCAGTTATAGAGAGGGCGCGATGAACACTGAAGCTTTCTTT
>.|.|TRBV29-1|TRBJ1-2
CSVRGDYGYTF
TGCAGCGTCCGTGGGGACTATGGCTACACCTTC
>.|.|TRBV11-3|TRBJ2-1
CASSLVAGSYNEQFF
TGTGCCAGCAGCTTAGTGGCGGGCTCCTACAATGAGCAGTTCTTC
>.|.|TRBV27|TRBJ2-7
CASRGTSSYEQYF
TGTGCCAGCAGGGGGACAAGTAGCTACGAGCAGTACTTC
>.|.|TRBV6-1|TRBJ2-5
CASSEGGVRTQYF
TGTGCCAGCAGTGAAGGCGGGGTCAGGACCCAGTACTTC
>.|.|TRBV5-8|TRBJ2-2
CASSRGLLNTGELFF
TGTGCCAGCAGCCGGGGACTTCTGAACACCGGGGAGCTGTTTTTT
>.|TRBD2|TRBV2|TRBJ2-1
CASSEEVGGYDYNEQFF
TGTGCCAGCAGTGAAGAGGTGGGAGGGTACGATTACAATGAGCAGTTCTTC
>.|.|TRBV2|TRBJ1-6
CASSDFSPLHF
TGTGCCAGCAGTGACTTTTCACCCCTCCACTTT
>.|.|TRBV27|TRBJ2-3
CASSSDSYSTDTQYF
TGTGCCAGCAGTTCCGATTCTTACTCCACAGATACGCAGTATTTT
>.|.|TRBV6-5|TRBJ2-3
CASSYLRTAKDTQYF
TGTGCCAGCAGCTACTTGAGGACGGCCAAAGATACGCAGTATTTT
>once|TRBD1|TRBV10-3|TRBJ1-2
CAIGALQGAHGYTF
TGTGCCATCGGAGCCCTTCAGGGGGCGCACGGCTACACCTTC
>.|.|TRBV9|TRBJ2-2
CASSLGNTGELFF
TGTGCCAGCAGCCTAGGGAACACCGGGGAGCTGTTTTTT
>.|.|TRBV6-1|TRBJ1-6
CASSEQGIGHNSPLHF
TGTGCCAGCAGTGAACAAGGGATCGGCCATAATTCACCCCTCCACTTT
>.|.|TRBV9|TRBJ2-3
CASSFAQTDTQYF
TGTGCCAGCAGCTTCGCCCAGACAGATACGCAGTATTTT
>.|TRBD2|TRBV15|TRBJ2-1
CATSRDRGDWGRRNEQFF
TGTGCCACCAGCAGAGATCGGGGGGACTGGGGAAGGCGGAATGAGCAGTTCTTC
>.|.|TRBV7-2|TRBJ1-5
CASSLVQGRDQPQHF
TGTGCCAGCAGCTTAGTACAGGGTCGGGATCAGCCCCAGCATTTT
>.|.|TRBV11-1|TRBJ2-7
CASSPRARAGEQYF
TGTGCCAGCAGCCCCCGGGCGAGGGCGGGCGAGCAGTACTTC
>.|.|TRBV7-2|TRBJ2-7
CASSLSEYEQYF
TGTGCCAGCAGCTTATCGGAGTACGAGCAGTACTTC
>.|.|TRBV5-1|TRBJ2-5
CASSLVDGRTAETQYF
TGCGCCAGCAGCTTGGTTGACGGACGGACTGCCGAGACCCAGTACTTC
>.|.|TRBV19|TRBJ2-5
CASSMGGLGAETQYF
TGTGCCAGTAGTATGGGCGGACTCGGGGCGGAGACCCAGTACTTC
>.|.|TRBV7-3|TRBJ1-1
CASSYNPSHSNTEAFF
TGTGCCAGCAGCTATAATCCCTCACATTCCAACACTGAAGCTTTCTTT
>.|.|TRBV28|TRBJ1-4
CATEGPDEKLFF
TGTGCCACCGAAGGACCAGATGAAAAACTGTTTTTT
>.|.|TRBV7-7|TRBJ1-4
CASSKTTGIGEKLFF
TGTGCTAGCAGCAAGACCACAGGGATCGGAGAAAAACTGTTTTTT
>.|.|TRBV5-1|TRBJ1-2
CASSLGADGGYGYTF
TGCGCCAGCAGCTTGGGGGCGGACGGTGGGTATGGCTACACCTTC
>.|.|TRBV7-2|TRBJ2-3
CASSLWEGGTDTQYF
TGTGCCAGCAGCTTATGGGAAGGGGGCACAGATACGCAGTATTTT
>.|.|TRBV4-3|TRBJ1-6
CASSQDSTGPYNSPLHF
TGCGCCAGCAGCCAAGATTCCACAGGGCCCTATAATTCACCCCTCCACTTT
>.|TRBD2|TRBV28|TRBJ2-3
CASSRPSGRRTDTQYF
TGTGCCAGCAGTCGCCCTAGCGGGAGGCGCACAGATACGCAGTATTTT
>.|TRBD2|TRBV29-1|TRBJ2-7
CSVTLPGLAEMSWEQYF
TGCAGCGTAACCCTCCCCGGACTAGCGGAGATGTCTTGGGAGCAGTACTTC
>.|TRBD1|TRBV18|TRBJ1-1
CASSGQTGGPLGAFF
TGTGCCAGCTCAGGGCAGACAGGGGGTCCCTTGGGAGCTTTCTTT
>.|TRBD1|TRBV2|TRBJ1-1
CASSEVGQGRKTEAFF
TGTGCCAGCAGTGAAGTGGGACAGGGGAGGAAAACTGAAGCTTTCTTT
>.|.|TRBV27|TRBJ1-4
CASSPKNEKLFF
TGTGCCAGCAGTCCCAAAAATGAAAAACTGTTTTTT
>.|.|TRBV11-2|TRBJ2-1
CASSPVRGMDNEQFF
TGTGCCAGCAGCCCAGTCCGGGGGATGGACAATGAGCAGTTCTTC
>.|.|TRBV19|TRBJ2-5
CASSLFVHPQETQYF
TGTGCCAGTAGTCTCTTCGTACATCCCCAAGAGACCCAGTACTTC
>.|.|TRBV11-2|TRBJ2-2
CASSLTDTGELFF
TGTGCCAGCAGCTTAACCGACACCGGGGAGCTGTTTTTT
>.|TRBD2|TRBV11-2|TRBJ2-1
CASSPSGRTYNEQFF
TGTGCCAGCAGTCCTAGCGGGAGGACCTACAATGAGCAGTTCTTC
>.|.|TRBV5-1|TRBJ1-1
CASSLSGGNTEAFF
TGCGCCAGCAGCTTGTCGGGGGGGAACACTGAAGCTTTCTTT
>.|TRBD1|TRBV15|TRBJ2-7
CATSRDQGAQGEQYF
TGTGCCACCAGCAGAGATCAGGGGGCTCAGGGCGAGCAGTACTTC
>once|TRBD2|TRBV20-1|TRBJ2-7
CSASAGGDYEQYF
TGCAGTGCTAGTGCGGGGGGGGATTACGAGCAGTACTTC
>.|.|TRBV6-5|TRBJ2-7
CASSYSGAGSYEQYF
TGTGCCAGCAGTTACTCCGGGGCGGGATCCTACGAGCAGTACTTC
>few|TRBD2|TRBV12-5|TRBJ2-2
CASGLPRGVGAGELFF
TGTGCTAGTGGTTTACCCCGGGGGGTCGGGGCCGGGGAGCTGTTTTTT
>.|.|TRBV7-8|TRBJ2-7
CASSLGSYYEQYF
TGTGCCAGCAGCTTAGGATCCTACTACGAGCAGTACTTC
>.|.|TRBV7-6|TRBJ2-2
CASSFRDLPLTGELFF
TGTGCCAGCAGTTTCCGGGACTTGCCCCTCACCGGGGAGCTGTTTTTT
>.|TRBD1|TRBV7-2|TRBJ1-2
CASSPLTGGAGGYTF
TGTGCCAGCAGCCCTCTGACAGGGGGCGCCGGCGGCTACACCTTC